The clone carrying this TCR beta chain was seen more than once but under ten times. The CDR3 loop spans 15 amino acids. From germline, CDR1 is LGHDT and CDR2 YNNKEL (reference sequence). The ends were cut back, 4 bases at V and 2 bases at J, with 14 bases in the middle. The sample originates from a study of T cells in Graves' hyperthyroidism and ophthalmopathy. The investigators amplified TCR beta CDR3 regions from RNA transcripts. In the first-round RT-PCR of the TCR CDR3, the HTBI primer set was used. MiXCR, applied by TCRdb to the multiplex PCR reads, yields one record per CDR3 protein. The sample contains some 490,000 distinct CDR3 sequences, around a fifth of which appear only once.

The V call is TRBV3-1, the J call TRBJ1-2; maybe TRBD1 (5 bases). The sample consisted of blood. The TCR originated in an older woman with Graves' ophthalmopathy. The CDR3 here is CASSPSAGVNYGYTF. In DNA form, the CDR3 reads TGTGCCAGCAGCCCTTCGGCGGGGGTAAACTATGGCTACACCTTC.